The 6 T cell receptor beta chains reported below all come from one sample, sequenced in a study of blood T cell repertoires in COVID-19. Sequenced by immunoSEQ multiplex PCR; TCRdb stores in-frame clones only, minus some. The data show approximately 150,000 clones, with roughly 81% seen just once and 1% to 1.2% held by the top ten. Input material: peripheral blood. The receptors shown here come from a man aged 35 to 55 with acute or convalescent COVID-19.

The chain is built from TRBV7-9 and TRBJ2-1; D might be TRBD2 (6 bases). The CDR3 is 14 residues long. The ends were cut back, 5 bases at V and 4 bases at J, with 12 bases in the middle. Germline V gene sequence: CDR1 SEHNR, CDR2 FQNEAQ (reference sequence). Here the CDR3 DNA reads TGTGCCAGCAGCCCCCGGACTACTTACAATGAGCAGTTCTTC. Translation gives CASSPRTTYNEQFF.

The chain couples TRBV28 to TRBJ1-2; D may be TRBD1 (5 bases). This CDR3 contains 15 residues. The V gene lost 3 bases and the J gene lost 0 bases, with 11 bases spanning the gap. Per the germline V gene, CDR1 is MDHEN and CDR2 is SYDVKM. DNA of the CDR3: TGTGCCAGCAGTTTGGGACTGTATGCTAACTATGGCTACACCTTC. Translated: CASSLGLYANYGYTF.

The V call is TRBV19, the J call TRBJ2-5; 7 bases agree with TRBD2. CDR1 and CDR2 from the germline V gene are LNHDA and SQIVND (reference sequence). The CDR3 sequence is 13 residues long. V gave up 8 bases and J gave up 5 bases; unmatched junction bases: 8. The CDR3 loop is CASRGVQLETQYF. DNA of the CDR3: TGTGCCAGTCGGGGGGTTCAATTGGAGACCCAGTACTTC. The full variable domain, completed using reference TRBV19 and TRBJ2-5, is DGGITQSPKYLFRKEGQNVTLSCEQNLNHDAMYWYRQDPGQGLRLIYYSQIVNDFQKGDIAEGYSVSREKKESFPLTVTSAQKNPTAFYLCASRGVQLETQYFGPGTRLLVL.

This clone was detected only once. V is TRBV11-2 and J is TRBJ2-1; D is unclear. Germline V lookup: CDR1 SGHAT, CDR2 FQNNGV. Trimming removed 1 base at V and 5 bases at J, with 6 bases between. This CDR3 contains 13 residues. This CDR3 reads CASSLALHNEQFF. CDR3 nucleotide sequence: TGTGCCAGCAGCTTAGCCCTCCACAATGAGCAGTTCTTC. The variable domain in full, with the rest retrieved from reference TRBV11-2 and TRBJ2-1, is EAGVAQSPRYKIIEKRQSVAFWCNPISGHATLYWYQQILGQGPKLLIQFQNNGVVDDSQLPKDRFSAERLKGVDSTLKIQPAKLEDSAVYLCASSLALHNEQFFGPGTRLTVL.

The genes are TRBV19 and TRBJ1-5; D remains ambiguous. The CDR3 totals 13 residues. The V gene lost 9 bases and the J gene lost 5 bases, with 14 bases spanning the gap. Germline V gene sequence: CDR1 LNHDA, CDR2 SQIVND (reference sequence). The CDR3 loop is CASKEGDDQPQHF. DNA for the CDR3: TGTGCCAGCAAGGAGGGTGATGATCAGCCCCAGCATTTT.

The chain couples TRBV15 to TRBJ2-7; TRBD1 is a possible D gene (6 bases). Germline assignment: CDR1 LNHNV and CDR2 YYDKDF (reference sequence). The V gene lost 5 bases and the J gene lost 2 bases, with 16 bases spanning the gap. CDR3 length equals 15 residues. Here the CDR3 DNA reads TGTGCCACCAGCGCCCGTACAGGGATCCCCTACGAGCAGTACTTC. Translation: CATSARTGIPYEQYF.